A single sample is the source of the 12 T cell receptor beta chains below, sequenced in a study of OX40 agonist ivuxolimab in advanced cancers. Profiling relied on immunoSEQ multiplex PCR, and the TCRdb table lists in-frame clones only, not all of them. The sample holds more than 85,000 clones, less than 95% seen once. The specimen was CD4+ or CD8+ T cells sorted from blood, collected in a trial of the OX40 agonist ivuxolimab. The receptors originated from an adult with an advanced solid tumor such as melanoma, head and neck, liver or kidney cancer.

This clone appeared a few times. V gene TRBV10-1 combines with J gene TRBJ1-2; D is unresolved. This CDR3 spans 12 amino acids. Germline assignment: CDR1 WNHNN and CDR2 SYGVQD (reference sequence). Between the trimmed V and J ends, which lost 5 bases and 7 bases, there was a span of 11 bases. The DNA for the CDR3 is TGCGCCAGCAGTAGTCTTGTGTCTGGCTACACCTTC. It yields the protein CASSSLVSGYTF.

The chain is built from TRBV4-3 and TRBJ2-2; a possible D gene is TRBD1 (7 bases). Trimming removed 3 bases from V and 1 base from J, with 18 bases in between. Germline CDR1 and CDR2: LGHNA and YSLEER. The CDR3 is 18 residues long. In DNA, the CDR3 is TGCGCCAGCAGCCACCTCCCCGCAGGGGGGAAGAACACCGGGGAGCTGTTTTTT. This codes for CASSHLPAGGKNTGELFF.

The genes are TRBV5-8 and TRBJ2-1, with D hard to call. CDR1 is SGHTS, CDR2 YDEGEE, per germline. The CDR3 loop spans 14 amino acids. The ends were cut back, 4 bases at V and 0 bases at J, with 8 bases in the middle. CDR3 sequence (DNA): TGTGCCAGCAGCCTCCAAGGCTCCTACAATGAGCAGTTCTTC. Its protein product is CASSLQGSYNEQFF.

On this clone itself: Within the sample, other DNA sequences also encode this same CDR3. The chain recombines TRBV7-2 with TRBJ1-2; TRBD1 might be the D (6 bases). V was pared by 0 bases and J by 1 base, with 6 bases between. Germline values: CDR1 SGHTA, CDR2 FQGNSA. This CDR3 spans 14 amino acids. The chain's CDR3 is CASSLAQGNYGYTF. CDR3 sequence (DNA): TGTGCCAGCAGCTTAGCACAGGGTAACTATGGCTACACCTTC.

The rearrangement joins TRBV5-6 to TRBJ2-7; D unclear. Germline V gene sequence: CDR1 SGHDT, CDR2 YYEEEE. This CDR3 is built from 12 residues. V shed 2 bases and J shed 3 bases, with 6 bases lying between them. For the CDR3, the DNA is TGTGCCAGCAGCTTTACCAGCTACGAGCAGTACTTC. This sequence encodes CASSFTSYEQYF.

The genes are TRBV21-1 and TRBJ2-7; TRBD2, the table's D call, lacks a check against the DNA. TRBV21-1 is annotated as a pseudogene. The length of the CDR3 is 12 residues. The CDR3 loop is CASGGSTYEQYF. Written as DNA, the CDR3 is TGTGCCAGCGGGGGGAGTACCTACGAGCAGTACTTC.

CDR3 sequence (DNA): TGTGCCAGCAGTGAAGGGAGACTAGAGCAGTACTTC. It encodes CASSEGRLEQYF. The rearrangement links TRBV6-1 to TRBJ2-7, with D possibly being TRBD2 (5 bases). This CDR3 comprises 12 residues. Germline CDR1 is MNHNS and CDR2 is SASEGT. V lost 1 base to trimming and J lost 7 bases, with 8 bases between them.

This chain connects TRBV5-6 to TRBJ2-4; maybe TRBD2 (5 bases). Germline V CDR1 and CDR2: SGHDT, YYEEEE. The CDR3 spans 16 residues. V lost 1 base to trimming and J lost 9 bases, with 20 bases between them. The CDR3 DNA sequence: TGTGCCAGCAGCTTGTCCACGGAGGCTCCCCTAGGCATTCAGTACTTC. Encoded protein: CASSLSTEAPLGIQYF. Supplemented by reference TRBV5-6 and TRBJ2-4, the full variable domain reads DAGVTQSPTHLIKTRGQQVTLRCSPKSGHDTVSWYQQALGQGPQFIFQYYEEEERQRGNFPDRFSGHQFPNYSSELNVNALLLGDSALYLCASSLSTEAPLGIQYFGAGTRLSVL.

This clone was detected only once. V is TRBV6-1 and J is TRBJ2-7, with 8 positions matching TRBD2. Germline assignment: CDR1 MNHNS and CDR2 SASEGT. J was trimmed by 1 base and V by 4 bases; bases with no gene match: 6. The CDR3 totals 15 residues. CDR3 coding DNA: TGTGCCAGCAGTGTAATAGCGGGGACGTCCTACGAGCAGTACTTC. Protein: CASSVIAGTSYEQYF.

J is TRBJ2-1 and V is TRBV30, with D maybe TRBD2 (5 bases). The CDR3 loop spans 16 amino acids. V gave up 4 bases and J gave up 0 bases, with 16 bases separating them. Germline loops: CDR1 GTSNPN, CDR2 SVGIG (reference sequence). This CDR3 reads CAWTTGVGISYNEQFF. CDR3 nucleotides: TGTGCCTGGACCACCGGGGTGGGAATCTCCTACAATGAGCAGTTCTTC.

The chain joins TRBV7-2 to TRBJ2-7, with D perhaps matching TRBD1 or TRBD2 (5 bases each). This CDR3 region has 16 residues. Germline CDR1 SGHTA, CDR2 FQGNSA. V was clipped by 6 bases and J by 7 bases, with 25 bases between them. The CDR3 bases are TGTGCCAGCAGTCTAAGGTCCCCGGGACCTCTACTTGAGCAGTACTTC. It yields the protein CASSLRSPGPLLEQYF.

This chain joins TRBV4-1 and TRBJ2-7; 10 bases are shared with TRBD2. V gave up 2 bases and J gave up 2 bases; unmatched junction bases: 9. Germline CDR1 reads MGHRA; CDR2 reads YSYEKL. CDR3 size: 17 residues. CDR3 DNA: TGCGCCAGCAGCCAAATAACTGGACTAGCGGCCACCTACGAGCAGTACTTC. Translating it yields CASSQITGLAATYEQYF.